This is a list of T cell receptor beta chains from one sample in a study of OX40 agonist ivuxolimab in advanced cancers. Profiling relied on immunoSEQ multiplex PCR, and the TCRdb table lists in-frame clones only, not all of them. Of approximately 7,000 clones listed, 80% are singletons. Sequences were derived from CD4+ or CD8+ T cells sorted from blood, sampled in a trial of the OX40 agonist ivuxolimab. These TCRs come from an adult with an advanced solid tumor such as melanoma, head and neck, liver or kidney cancer. CDR3s include the opening cysteine and the closing phenylalanine or tryptophan. Not every row has a clone size; where given, it reads once, few, many or a size class.

>TRBV9|TRBJ2-5|-
CASSVGGTAFETQYF
>TRBV9|TRBJ1-4|-
CASSVAGTTNEKLFF
>TRBV9|TRBJ2-1|once
CASSVARGFSYNEQFF
>TRBV29-1|TRBJ1-2|-
CSVEDGGTVRINGYTF
>TRBV13|TRBJ2-5|-
CASSSGLAGGIQETQYF
>TRBV4-1|TRBJ2-7|-
CASSHGRGGASSYEQYF
>TRBV4-2|TRBJ2-5|-
CASSPAVLGETQYF
>TRBV30|TRBJ2-7|-
CAWSASRIYEQYF
>TRBV27|TRBJ2-1|-
CASSMDRVNYNEQFF
>TRBV5-1|TRBJ2-7|-
CASSWNHKYYEQYF
>TRBV7-6|TRBJ2-3|-
CASSLSELTDTQYF
>TRBV7-6|TRBJ2-1|-
CASSETRGVYNEQFF
>TRBV5-1|TRBJ2-1|-
CASSLRQGAFEQFF
>TRBV5-6|TRBJ1-2|-
CASRFYPTEGYTF
>TRBV19|TRBJ1-2|-
CASSIVLGGENGYTF
>TRBV30|TRBJ1-2|-
CAWSAGVGYGYTF
>TRBV29-1|TRBJ1-4|-
CSVAKGRSNEKLFF
>TRBV6-1|TRBJ2-7|-
CASRTGQVTGEQYF
>TRBV9|TRBJ2-4|-
CASSVEGDGKNIQYF
>TRBV5-1|TRBJ1-6|-
CASSLQGYNSPLHF
>TRBV7-2|TRBJ2-3|-
CASSLPGAGDTQYF
>TRBV30|TRBJ1-2|-
CAWRTDRAPNYGYTF
>TRBV9|TRBJ1-5|-
CASSVAHNQPQHF
>TRBV5-6|TRBJ1-2|-
CASSYPGQESPFNGYTF
>TRBV6-1|TRBJ1-2|-
CASSTPDRGDYGYTF
>TRBV30|TRBJ1-1|-
CAWTWGGRTEAFF
>TRBV27|TRBJ2-5|-
CASSEAGVRETQYF
>TRBV23-1|TRBJ1-4|many
CASSQRDSRRTNEKLFF
>TRBV15|TRBJ2-3|once
CATSRGGGGTDTQYF
>TRBV4-2|TRBJ1-1|-
CASSLEGPTDTEAFF
>TRBV5-6|TRBJ2-3|once
CASSLTLKLDSLTDTQYF
>TRBV7-2|TRBJ2-1|once
CASTVGQTNYNEQFF